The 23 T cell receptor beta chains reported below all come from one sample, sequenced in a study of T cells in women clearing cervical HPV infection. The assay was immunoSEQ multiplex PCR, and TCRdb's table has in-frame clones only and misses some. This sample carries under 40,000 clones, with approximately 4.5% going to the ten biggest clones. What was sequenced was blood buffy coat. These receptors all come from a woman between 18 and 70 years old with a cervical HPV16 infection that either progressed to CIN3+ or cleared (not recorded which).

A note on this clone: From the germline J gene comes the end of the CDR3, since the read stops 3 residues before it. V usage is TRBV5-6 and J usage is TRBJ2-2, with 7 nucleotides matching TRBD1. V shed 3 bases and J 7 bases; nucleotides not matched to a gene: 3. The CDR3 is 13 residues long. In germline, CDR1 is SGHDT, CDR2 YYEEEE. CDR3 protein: CASSSRGFGELFF. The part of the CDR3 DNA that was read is TGTGCCAGCAGCTCCAGGGGGTTCGGGGAG.

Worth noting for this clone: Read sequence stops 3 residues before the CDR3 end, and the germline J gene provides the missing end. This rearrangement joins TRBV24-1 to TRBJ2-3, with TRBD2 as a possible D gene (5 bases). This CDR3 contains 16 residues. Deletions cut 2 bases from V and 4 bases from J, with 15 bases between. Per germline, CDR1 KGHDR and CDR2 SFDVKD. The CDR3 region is CATSDSGRAGSDTQYF. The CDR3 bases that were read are TGTGCCACCAGTGATTCCGGTCGGGCGGGCTCAGATACG.

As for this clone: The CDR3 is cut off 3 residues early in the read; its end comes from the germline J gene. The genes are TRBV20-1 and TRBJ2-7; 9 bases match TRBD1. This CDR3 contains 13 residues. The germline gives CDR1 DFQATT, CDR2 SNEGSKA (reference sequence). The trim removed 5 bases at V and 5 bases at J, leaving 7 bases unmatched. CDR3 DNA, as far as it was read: TGCAGTGCTGCCGGGACAGGGTACAACGAG. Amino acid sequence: CSAAGTGYNE. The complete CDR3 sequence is CSAAGTGYNEQYF.

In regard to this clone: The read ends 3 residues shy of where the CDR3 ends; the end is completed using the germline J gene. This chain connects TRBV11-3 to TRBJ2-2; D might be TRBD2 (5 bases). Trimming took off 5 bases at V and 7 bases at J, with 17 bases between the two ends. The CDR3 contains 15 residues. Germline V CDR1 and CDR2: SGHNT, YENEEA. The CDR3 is CASSPHWTVGGELFF. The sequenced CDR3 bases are TGTGCCAGCAGCCCTCACTGGACTGTTGGCGGGGAG.

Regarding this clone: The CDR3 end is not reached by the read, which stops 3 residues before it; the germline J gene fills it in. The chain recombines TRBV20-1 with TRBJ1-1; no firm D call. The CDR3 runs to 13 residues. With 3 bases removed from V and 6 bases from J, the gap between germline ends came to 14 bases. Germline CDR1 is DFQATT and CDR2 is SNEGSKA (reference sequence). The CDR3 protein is CSASRRGLAEAFF. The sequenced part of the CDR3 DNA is TGCAGTGCTAGTCGTCGTGGACTGGCTGAA.

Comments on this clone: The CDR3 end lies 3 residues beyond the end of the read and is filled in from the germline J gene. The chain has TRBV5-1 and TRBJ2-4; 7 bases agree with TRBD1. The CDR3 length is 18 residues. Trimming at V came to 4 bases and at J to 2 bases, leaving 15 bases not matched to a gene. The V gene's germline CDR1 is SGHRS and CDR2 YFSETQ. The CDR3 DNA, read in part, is TGCGCCAGCAGCCCGCGCCCTGGTGAGGGGGCATCCAAAAACATT. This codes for CASSPRPGEGASKNI. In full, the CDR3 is CASSPRPGEGASKNIQYF.

This CDR3 is CASSATPATNEKLFF. The sequenced CDR3 bases are TGTGCCAGCAGTGCAACCCCAGCAACTAATGAAAAA. The chain joins TRBV2 to TRBJ1-4; D gene ambiguous. The read falls 3 residues short of the CDR3 end, and the missing part is taken from the germline J gene. Trimming removed 4 bases from V and 0 bases from J, with 9 bases in between. The germline V gene has CDR1 SNHLY and CDR2 FYNNEI. The CDR3 has 15 residues.

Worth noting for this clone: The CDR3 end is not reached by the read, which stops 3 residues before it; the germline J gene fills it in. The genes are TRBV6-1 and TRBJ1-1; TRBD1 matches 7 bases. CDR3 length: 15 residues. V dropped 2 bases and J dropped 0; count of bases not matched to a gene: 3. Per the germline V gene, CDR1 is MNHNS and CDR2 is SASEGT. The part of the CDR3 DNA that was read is TGTGCCAGCAGTGAATGGGGACAGATGAACACTGAA. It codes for CASSEWGQMNTE. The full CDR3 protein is CASSEWGQMNTEAFF.

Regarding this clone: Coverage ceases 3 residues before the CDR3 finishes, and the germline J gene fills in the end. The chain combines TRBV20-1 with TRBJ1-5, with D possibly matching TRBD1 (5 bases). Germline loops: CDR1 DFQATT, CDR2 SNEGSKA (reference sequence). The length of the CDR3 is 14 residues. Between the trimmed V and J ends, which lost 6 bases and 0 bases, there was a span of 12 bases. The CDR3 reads CSAQQVNSNQPQHF. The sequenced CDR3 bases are TGCAGTGCCCAACAGGTTAATAGCAATCAGCCC.

CDR3 loop: CASSPGGRVRGEQYF. Incomplete CDR3 DNA: TGTGCCAGCAGCCCGGGGGGGAGGGTCCGTGGCGAG. The rearrangement links TRBV7-6 to TRBJ2-7; 8 positions match TRBD2. Coverage ceases 3 residues before the CDR3 finishes, and the germline J gene fills in the end. CDR3 length: 15 residues. The V segment lost 5 bases and the J segment 6 bases; nucleotides outside the gene matches: 12. Per germline, CDR1 SGHVS and CDR2 FNYEAQ.

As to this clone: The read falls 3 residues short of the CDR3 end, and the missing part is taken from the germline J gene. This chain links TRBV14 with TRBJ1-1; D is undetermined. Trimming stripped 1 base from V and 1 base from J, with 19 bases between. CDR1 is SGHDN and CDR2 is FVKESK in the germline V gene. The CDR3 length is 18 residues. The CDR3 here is CASSQVALLPGWNTEAFF. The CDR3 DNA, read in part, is TGTGCCAGCAGCCAAGTTGCCCTCCTTCCGGGGTGGAACACTGAA.

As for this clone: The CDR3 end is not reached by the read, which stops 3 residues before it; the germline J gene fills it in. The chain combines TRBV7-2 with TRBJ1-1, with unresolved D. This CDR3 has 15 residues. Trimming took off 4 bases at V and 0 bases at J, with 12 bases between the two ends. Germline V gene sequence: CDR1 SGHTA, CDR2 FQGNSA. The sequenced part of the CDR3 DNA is TGTGCCAGCAGCTCCCAGTTAAGGTTGAACACTGAA. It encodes CASSSQLRLNTE. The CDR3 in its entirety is CASSSQLRLNTEAFF.

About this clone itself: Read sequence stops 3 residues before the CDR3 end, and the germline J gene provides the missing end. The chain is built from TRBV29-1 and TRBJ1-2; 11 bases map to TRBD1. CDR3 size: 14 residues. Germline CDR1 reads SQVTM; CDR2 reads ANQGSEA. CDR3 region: CSVQGDRGSYDYTF. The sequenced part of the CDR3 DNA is TGCAGCGTTCAGGGGGACAGGGGGTCCTACGAC.

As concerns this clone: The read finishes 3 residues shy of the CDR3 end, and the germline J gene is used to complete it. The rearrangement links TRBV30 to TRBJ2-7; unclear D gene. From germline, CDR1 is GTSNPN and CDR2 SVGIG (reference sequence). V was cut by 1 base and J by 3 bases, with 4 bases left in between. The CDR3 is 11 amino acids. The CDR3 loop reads CAWSDYYEQYF. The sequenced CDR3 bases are TGTGCCTGGAGTGACTACTACGAG.

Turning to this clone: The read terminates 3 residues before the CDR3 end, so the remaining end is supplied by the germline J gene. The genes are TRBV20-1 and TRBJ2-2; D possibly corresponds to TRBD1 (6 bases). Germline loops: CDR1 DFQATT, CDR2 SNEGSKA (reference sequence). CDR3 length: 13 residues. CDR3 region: CSARVAGVEKLFF. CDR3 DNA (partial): TGCAGTGCTAGAGTGGCAGGGGTTGAAAAG.

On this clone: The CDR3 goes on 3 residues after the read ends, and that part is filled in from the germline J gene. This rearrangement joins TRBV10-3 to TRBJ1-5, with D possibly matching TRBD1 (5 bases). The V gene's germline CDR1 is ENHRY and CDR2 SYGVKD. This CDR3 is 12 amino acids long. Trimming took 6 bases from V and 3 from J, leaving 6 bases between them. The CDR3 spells CAIRQDNQPQHF. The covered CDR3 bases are TGTGCCATCAGACAGGACAATCAGCCC.

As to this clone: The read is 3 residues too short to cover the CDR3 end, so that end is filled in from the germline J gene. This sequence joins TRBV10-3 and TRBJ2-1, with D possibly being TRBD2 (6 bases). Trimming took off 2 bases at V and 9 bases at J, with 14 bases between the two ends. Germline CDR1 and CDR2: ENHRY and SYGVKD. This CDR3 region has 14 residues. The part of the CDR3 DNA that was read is TGTGCCATCAGTGAGGGTGCAGCGCGGGGTGAG. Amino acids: CAISEGAARGE. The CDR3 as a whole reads CAISEGAARGEQFF.

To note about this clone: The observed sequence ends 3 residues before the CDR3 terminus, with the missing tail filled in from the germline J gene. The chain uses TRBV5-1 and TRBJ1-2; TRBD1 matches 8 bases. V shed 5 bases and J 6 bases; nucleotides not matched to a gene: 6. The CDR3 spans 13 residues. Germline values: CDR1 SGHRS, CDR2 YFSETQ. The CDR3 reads CASRLGQADGYTF. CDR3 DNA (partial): TGCGCCAGCAGGCTGGGACAGGCGGATGGC.

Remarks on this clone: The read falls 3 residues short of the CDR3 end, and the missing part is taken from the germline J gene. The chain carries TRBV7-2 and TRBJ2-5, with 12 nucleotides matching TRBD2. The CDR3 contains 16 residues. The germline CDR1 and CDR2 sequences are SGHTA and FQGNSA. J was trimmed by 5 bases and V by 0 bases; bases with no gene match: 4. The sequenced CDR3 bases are TGTGCCAGCAGCTTAGCGTCTAGCGGGGGGGCGGAGACC. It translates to CASSLASSGGAET. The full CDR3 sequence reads CASSLASSGGAETQYF.

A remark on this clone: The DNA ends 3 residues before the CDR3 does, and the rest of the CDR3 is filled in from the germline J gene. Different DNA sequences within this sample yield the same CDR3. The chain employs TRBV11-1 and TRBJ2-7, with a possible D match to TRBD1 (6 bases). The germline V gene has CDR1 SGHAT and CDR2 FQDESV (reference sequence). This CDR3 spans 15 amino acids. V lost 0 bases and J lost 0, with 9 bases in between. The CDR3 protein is CASSLAQGYSYEQYF. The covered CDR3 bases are TGTGCCAGCAGCTTAGCACAGGGATACTCCTACGAG.

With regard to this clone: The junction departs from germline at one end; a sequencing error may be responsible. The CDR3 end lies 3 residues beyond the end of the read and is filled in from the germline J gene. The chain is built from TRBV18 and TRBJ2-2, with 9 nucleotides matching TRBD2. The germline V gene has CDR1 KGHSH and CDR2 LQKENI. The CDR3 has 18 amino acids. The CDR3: CASSPMSGGNSGANVLFF. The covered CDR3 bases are TGTGCCAGTTCACCAATGAGCGGGGGGAACTCTGGGGCCAACGTG.

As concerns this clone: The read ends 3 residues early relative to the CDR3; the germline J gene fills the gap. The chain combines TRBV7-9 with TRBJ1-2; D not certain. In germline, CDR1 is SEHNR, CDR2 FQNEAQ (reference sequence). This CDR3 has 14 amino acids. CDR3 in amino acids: CASSLASVPYDYTF. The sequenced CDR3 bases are TGTGCCAGCAGCTTAGCTAGCGTCCCCTACGAC.

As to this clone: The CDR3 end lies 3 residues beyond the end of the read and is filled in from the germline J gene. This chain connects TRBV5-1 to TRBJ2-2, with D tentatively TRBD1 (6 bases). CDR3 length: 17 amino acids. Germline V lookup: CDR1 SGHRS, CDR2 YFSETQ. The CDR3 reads CASSLVGTSSSNSPLFF. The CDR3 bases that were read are TGCGCCAGCAGCTTGGTAGGGACATCCTCATCAAATTCACCG. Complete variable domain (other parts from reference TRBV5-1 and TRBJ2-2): KAGVTQTPRYLIKTRGQQVTLSCSPISGHRSVSWYQQTPGQGLQFLFEYFSETQRNKGNFPGRFSGRQFSNSRSEMNVSTLELGDSALYLCASSLVGTSSSNSPLFFGEGSRLTVL.